This T cell receptor (beta chain) was recorded in a study of blood T cell repertoires in COVID-19. Study-level information: Italy, Spain and the United States were the sources of the convalescent and acute COVID-19 samples.

Germline loops: CDR1 KGHSH, CDR2 LQKENI. The CDR3 loop spans 16 amino acids. Trimming removed 2 bases from V and 3 bases from J; junction bases left unmatched: 4. Generated by immunoSEQ multiplex PCR, the TCRdb table keeps only in-frame clones and is missing some. The sample carries about 130,000 clones, 90% recorded once. This clonotype was sampled from a man in his 60s with COVID-19, enrolled during active disease. Sample: peripheral blood. The chain employs TRBV18 and TRBJ2-2; TRBD1 aligns across 9 bases. The CDR3 nucleotides are TGTGCCAGCTCACCATACGGACAGGGGTACACCGGGGAGCTGTTTTTT. Translating gives CASSPYGQGYTGELFF.